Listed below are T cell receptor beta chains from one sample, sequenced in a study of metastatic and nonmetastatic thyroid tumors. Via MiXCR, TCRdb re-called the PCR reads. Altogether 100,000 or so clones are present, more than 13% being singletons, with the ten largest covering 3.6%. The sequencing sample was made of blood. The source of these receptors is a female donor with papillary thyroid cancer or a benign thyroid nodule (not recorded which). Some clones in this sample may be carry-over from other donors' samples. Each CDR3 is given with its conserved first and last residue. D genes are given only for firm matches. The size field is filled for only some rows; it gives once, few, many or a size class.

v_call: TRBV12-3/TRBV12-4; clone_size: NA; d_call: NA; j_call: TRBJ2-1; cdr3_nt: TGTTCCAGCACTCCGGGAACGGGGCTAGCCTTCTACAATGAGCAGTTCTTC; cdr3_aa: CSSTPGTGLAFYNEQFF
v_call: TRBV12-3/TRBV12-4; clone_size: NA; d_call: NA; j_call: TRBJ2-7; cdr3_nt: TGTGCCAGCATCCCTACGATCGCGGTGGTCTCCTACGAGCAGTACTTC; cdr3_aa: CASIPTIAVVSYEQYF
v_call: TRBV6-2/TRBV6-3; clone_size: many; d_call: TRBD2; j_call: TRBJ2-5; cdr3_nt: TGTGCCAGCAGTGGGGGGACTAGCGGGATACAAGAGACCCAGTACTTC; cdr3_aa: CASSGGTSGIQETQYF
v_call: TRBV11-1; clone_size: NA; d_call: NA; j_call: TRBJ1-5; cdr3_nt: TGTGCCAGCAGCTTAGATTACATGGAGCCTGATTATAGCAATCAGCCCCAGCATTTT; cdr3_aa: CASSLDYMEPDYSNQPQHF
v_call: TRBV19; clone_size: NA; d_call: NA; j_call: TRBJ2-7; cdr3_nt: TGTGCCAGTAGTAGGGTGCTGGCGGAGTGCGAGCAGTACTTC; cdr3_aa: CASSRVLAECEQYF
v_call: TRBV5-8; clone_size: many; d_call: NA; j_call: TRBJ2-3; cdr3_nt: TGTGCCATCCCCGGAGGAGATACGCAGTATTTT; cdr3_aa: CAIPGGDTQYF
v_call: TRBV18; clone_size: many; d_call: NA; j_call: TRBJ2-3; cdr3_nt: TGTGCCAGCTCTTCCTCCTCCGGAGGGGGCCTCACAGATACGCAGTATTTT; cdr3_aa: CASSSSSGGGLTDTQYF
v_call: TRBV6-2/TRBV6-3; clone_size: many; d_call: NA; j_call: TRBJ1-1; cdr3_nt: TGTGCCAGCAGTTACGAAAGTGAAGCTTTCTTT; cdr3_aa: CASSYESEAFF
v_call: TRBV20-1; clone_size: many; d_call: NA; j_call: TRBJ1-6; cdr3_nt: TGCAGTGCTAGAGTAGGGGTTAGCTCCTATAATTCACCCCTCCACTTT; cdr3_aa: CSARVGVSSYNSPLHF
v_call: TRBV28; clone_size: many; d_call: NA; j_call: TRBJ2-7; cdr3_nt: TGTGCCAGCAGTCAGAGGGCCGAGCAGTACTTC; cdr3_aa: CASSQRAEQYF
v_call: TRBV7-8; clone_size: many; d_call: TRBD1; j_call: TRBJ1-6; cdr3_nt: TGTGCCAGCAGCTTAGTCGGGAAGGGGGCAAATAATTCACCCCTCCACTTT; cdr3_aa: CASSLVGKGANNSPLHF
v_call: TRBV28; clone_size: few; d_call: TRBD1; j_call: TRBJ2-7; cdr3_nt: TGTGCCAGCAGACCGGGACAGAGTTACGAGCAGTACTTC; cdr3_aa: CASRPGQSYEQYF
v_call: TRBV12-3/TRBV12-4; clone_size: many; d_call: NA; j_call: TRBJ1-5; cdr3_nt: TGTGCCAGCAGTTTTTTGGGGGGAGGGATATTCAATCAGCCCCAGCATTTT; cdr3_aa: CASSFLGGGIFNQPQHF